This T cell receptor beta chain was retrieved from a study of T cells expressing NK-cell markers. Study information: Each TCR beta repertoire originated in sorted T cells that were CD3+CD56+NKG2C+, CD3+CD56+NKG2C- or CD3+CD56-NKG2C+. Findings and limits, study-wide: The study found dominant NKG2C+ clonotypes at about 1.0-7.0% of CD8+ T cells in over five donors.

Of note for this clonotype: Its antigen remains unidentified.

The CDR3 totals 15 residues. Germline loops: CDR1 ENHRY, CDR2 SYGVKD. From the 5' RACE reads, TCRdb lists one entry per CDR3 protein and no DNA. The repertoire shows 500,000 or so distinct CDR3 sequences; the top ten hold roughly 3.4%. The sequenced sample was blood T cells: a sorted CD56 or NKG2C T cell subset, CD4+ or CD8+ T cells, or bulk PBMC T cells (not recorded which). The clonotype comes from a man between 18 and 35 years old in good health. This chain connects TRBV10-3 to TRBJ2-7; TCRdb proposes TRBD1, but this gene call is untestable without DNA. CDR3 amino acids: CAISFETGSSYEQYF.